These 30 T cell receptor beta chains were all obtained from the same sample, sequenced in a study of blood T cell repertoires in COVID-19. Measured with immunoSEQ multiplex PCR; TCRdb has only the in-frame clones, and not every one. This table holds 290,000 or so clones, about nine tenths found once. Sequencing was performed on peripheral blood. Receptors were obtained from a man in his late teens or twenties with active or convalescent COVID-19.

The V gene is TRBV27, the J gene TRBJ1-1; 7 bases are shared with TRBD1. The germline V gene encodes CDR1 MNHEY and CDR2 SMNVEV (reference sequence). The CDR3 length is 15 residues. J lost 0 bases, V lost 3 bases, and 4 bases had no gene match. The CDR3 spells CASSFQTGVNTEAFF. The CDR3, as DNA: TGTGCCAGCAGTTTCCAAACAGGGGTGAACACTGAAGCTTTCTTT.

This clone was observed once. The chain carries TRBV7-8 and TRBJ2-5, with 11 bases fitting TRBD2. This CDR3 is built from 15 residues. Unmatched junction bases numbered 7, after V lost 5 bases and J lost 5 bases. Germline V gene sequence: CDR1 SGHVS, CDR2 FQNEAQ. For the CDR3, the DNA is TGTGCCAGCAGCCTTAGCGGGGGGGCCTTTGAGACCCAGTACTTC. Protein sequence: CASSLSGGAFETQYF.

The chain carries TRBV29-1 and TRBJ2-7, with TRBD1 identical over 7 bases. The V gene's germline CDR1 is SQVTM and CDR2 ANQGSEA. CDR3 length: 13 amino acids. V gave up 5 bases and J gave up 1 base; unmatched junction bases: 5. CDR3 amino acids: CSVSDRISYEQYF. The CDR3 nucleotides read TGCAGCGTTTCGGACAGGATATCCTACGAGCAGTACTTC.

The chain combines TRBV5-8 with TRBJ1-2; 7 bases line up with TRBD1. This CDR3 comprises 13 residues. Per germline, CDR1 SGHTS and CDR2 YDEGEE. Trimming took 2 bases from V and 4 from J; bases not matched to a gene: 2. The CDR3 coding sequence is TGTGCCAGCAGCTTAAACAGGGGCTATGGCTACACCTTC. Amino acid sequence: CASSLNRGYGYTF.

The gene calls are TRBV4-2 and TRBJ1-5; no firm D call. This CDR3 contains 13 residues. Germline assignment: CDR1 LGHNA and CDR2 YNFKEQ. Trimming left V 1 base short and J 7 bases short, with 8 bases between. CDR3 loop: CASSQALAQPQHF. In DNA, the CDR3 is TGTGCCAGCAGCCAAGCACTTGCCCAGCCCCAGCATTTT.

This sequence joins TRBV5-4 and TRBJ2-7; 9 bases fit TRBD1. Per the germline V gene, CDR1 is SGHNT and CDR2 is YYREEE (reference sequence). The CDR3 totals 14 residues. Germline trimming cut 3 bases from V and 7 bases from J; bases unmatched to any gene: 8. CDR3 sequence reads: CASSWGQGLREQYF. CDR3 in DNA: TGTGCCAGCAGCTGGGGACAGGGATTGAGGGAGCAGTACTTC.

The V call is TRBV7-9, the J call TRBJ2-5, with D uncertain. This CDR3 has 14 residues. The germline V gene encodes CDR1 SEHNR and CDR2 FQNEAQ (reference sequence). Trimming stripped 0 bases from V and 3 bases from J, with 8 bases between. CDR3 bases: TGTGCCAGCAGCTTAGCCTACAGAGAAGAGACCCAGTACTTC. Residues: CASSLAYREETQYF.

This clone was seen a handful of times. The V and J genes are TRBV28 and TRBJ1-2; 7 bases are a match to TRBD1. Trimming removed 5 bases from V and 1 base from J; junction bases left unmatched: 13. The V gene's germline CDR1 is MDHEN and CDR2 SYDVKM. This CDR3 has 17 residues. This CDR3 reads CASSARTGTILNYGYTF. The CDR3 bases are TGTGCCAGCAGTGCCCGGACAGGAACAATACTTAACTATGGCTACACCTTC.

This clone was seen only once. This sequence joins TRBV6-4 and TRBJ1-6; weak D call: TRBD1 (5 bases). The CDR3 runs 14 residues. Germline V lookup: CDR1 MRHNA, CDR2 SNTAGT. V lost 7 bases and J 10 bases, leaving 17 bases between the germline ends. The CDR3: CASTDLGGGSPLHF. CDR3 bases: TGTGCCAGCACCGACTTGGGGGGGGGATCACCCCTCCACTTT.

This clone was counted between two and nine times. CDR3 loop: CASSCWTGEKAGNQPQHF. The CDR3 DNA sequence: TGTGCCAGCAGCTGTTGGACAGGGGAGAAGGCGGGCAATCAGCCCCAGCATTTT. The chain is built from TRBV7-6 and TRBJ1-5; 9 nucleotides match TRBD1. The germline CDR1 and CDR2 sequences are SGHVS and FNYEAQ. The CDR3 runs 18 residues. V shed 4 bases and J 2 bases; nucleotides not matched to a gene: 12.

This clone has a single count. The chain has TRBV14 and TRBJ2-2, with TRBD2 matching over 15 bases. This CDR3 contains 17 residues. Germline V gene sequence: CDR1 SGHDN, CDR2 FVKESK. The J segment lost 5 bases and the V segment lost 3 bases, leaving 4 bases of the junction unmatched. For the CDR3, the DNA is TGTGCCAGCAGCCAGGGGACTAGCGGGAGGAAAACCGGGGAGCTGTTTTTT. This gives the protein CASSQGTSGRKTGELFF.

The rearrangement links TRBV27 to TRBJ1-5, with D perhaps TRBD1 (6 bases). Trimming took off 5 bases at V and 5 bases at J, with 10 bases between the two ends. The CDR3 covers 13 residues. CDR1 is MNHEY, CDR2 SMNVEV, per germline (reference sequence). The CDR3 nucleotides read TGTGCCAGCAGTCCGAGACAGGATCAGCCCCAGCATTTT. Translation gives CASSPRQDQPQHF.

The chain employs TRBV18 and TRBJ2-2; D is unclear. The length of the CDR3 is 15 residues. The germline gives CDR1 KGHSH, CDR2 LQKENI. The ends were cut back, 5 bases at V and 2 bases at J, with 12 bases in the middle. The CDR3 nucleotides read TGTGCCAGCTCATCACGCGCTGGTAACACCGGGGAGCTGTTTTTT. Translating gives CASSSRAGNTGELFF.

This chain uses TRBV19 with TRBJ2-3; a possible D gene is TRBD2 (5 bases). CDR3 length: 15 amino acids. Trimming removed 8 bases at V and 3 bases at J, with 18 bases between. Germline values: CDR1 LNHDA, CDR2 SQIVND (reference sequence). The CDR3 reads CASQIGLLPTDTQYF. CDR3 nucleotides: TGTGCCAGTCAAATCGGACTTTTACCGACAGATACGCAGTATTTT.

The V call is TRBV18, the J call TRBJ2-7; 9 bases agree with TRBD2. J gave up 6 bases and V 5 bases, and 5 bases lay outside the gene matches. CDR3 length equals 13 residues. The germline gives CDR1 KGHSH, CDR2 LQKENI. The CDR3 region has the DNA TGTGCCAGCTCAAAGCGGGAGGCGTCCGAGCAGTACTTC. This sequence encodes CASSKREASEQYF.

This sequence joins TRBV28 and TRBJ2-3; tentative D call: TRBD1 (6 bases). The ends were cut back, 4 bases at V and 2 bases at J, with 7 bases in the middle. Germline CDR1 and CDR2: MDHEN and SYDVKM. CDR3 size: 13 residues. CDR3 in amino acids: CASSWTVTDTQYF. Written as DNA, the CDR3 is TGTGCCAGCAGTTGGACAGTCACAGATACGCAGTATTTT.

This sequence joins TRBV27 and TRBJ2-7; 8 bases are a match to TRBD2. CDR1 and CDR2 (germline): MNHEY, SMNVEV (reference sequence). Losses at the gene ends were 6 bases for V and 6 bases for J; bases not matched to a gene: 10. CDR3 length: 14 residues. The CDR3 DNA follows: TGTGCCAGCAGCCCGGGGGGGGGCGAGGGCGAGCAGTACTTC. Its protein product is CASSPGGGEGEQYF.

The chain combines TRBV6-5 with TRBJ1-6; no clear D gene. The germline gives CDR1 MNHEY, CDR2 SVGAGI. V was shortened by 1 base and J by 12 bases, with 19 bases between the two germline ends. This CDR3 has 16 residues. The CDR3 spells CASSYYEERGLVPLHF. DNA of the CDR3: TGTGCCAGCAGTTACTATGAAGAGCGGGGTCTCGTACCCCTCCACTTT.

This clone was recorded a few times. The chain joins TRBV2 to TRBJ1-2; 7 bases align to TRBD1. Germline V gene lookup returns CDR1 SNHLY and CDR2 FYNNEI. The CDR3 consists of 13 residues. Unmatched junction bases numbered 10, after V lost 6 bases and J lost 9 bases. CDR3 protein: CASSEYRGMSYTF. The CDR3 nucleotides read TGTGCCAGCAGCGAATACAGGGGTATGAGCTACACCTTC.

The CDR3 protein is CASSPFTGGGYTF. The CDR3 region has the DNA TGTGCCAGCAGTCCATTTACAGGGGGTGGCTACACCTTC. The chain employs TRBV28 and TRBJ1-2; 8 nucleotides agree with TRBD1. Germline loops: CDR1 MDHEN, CDR2 SYDVKM. The V and J ends lost 5 bases and 7 bases, in that order; junction bases with no gene match: 6. The CDR3 totals 13 residues.

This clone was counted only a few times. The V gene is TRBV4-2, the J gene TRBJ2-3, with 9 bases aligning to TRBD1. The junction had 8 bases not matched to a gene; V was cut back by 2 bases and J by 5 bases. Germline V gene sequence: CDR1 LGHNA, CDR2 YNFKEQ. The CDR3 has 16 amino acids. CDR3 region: CASSQTWDRAGDTQYF. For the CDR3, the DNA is TGTGCCAGCAGCCAAACATGGGACAGGGCGGGAGATACGCAGTATTTT.

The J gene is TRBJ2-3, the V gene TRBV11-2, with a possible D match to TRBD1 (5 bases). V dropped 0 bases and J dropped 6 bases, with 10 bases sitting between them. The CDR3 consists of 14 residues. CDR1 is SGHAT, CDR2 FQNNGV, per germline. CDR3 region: CASSLEGPGDTQYF. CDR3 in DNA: TGTGCCAGCAGCTTAGAGGGGCCGGGCGATACGCAGTATTTT.

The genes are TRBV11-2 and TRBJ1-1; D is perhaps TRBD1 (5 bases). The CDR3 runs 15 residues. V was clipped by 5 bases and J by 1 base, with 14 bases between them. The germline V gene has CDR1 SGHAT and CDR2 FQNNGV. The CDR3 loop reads CASSPRLGENTEAFF. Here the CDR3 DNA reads TGTGCCAGCAGCCCCCGGCTAGGGGAGAACACTGAAGCTTTCTTT.

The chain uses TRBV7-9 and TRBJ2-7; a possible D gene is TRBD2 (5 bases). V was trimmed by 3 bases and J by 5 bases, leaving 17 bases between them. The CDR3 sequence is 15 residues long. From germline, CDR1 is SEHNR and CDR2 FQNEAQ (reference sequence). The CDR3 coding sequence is TGTGCCAGCAGCTTGGTACTAGGTAGGATGGACGAGCAGTACTTC. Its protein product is CASSLVLGRMDEQYF.

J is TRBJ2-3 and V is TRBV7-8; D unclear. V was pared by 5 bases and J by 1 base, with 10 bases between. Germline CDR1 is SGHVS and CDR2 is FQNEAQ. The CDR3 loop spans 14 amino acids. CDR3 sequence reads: CASSPKPGTDTQYF. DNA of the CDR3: TGTGCCAGCAGCCCCAAACCAGGCACAGATACGCAGTATTTT.

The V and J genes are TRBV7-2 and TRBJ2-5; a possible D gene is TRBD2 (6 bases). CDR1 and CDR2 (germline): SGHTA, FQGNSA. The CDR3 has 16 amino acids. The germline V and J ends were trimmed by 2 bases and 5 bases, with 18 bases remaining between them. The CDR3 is CASSLPRDSSLETQYF. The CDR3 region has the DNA TGTGCCAGCAGCTTACCCCGGGACTCATCGTTGGAGACCCAGTACTTC.

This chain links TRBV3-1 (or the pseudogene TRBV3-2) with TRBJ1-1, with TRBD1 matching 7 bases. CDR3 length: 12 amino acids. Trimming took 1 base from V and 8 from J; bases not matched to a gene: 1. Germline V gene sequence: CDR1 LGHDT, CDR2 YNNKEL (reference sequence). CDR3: CASSQVQGEAFF. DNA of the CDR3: TGTGCCAGCAGCCAAGTACAGGGGGAAGCTTTCTTT.

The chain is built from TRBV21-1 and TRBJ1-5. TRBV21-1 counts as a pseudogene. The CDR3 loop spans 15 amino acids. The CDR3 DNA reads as TGTGCCAGCAGCCCTCCGGAGAATAGCAATCAGCCCCAGCATTTT. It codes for CASSPPENSNQPQHF.

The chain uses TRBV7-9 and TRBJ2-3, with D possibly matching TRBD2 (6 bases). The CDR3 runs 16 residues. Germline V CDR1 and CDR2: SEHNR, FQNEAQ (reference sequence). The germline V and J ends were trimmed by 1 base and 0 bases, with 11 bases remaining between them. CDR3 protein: CASSLVDYPSTDTQYF. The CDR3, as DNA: TGTGCCAGCAGCTTAGTGGACTACCCTAGCACAGATACGCAGTATTTT.

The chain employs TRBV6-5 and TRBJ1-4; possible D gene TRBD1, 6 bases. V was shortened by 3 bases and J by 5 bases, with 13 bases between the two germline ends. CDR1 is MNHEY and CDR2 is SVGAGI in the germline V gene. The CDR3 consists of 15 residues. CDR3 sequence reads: CASSYSGDRNEKLFF. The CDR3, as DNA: TGTGCCAGCAGTTATTCAGGGGATCGGAATGAAAAACTGTTTTTT.